This TCR beta chain emerged from a study of shared clonotypes between healthy human individuals. Background on the study: CD8 memory received one plate per donor, CD8 naive two, CD4 memory three and CD4 naive three.

V lost 8 bases and J lost 0, with 14 bases in between. The CDR3 is made up of 14 amino acids. Germline CDR1 is SGHAT and CDR2 is FQNNGV. Naive CD8 isolation took CD45RO-negative cells positively selected for CCR7 and excluded terminally differentiated effector memory CD45RA+ cells. Only in-frame clones appear in the TCRdb table, and some are missing; sequencing was by immunoSEQ multiplex PCR. The sample yields about 2.2 million clones, just under 95% seen once. The V and J genes are TRBV11-2 and TRBJ2-7; possibly TRBD1 for D (5 bases). This TCR was sampled from a man aged 18-30 years in good health. Some clones in this sample may be carry-over from other donors' samples. Sequencing input: naive CD8+ T cells from PBMCs. The CDR3 protein is CASLVDKHSYEQYF. CDR3 nucleotides: TGTGCCAGCCTGGTGGACAAGCACTCCTACGAGCAGTACTTC.